This T cell receptor beta chain comes out of a study of control samples from healthy donors and cancer patients. Deletions cut 8 bases from V and 8 bases from J, with 15 bases between. This CDR3 region has 12 residues. Germline V gene sequence: CDR1 MNHEY, CDR2 SVGAGI. Repertoires were generated with immunoSEQ multiplex PCR, while TCRdb's copy carries only in-frame clones and drops some. Here the sample spans tens of thousands of clones, around 84% being singletons. This clonotype was sampled from a man between 65 and 85 years old with lung cancer. Material: PBMCs. The genes are TRBV6-5 and TRBJ1-2; D ambiguous. The CDR3 nucleotides are TGTGCCAGCCGAGTGCCACAAGGAGGCTACACCTTC. This gives the protein CASRVPQGGYTF.